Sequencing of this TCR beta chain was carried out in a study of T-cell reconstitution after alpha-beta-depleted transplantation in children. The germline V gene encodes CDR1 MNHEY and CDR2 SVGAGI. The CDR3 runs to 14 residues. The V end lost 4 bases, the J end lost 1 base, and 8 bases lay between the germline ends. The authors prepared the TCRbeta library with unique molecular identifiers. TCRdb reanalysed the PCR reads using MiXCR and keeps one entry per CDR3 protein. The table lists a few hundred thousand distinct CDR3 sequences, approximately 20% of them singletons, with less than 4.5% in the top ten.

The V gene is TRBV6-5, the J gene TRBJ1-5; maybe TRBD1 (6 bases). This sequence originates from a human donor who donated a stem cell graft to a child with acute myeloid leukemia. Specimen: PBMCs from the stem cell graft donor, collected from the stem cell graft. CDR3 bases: TGTGCCAGCAGTTGGACAGAGAGCAATCAGCCCCAGCATTTT. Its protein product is CASSWTESNQPQHF.